Following are 20 T cell receptor beta chains from one sample sequenced in a study of T cell responses to AZD1222 COVID-19 vaccine (dated by TCRdb to 2020 to 2023). The library was built by means of the immunoSEQ multiplex PCR assay. Sourced from immuneACCESS, this table was stored by TCRdb with only in-frame sequences that have V and J called. A share of the clones is absent; for the studies checked, an unresolved V gene accounts for under half, and the remainder has no known explanation. The sample records about 150,000 clones, 70% to 90% of which are singletons. Just under 7% of the sample goes to the ten largest clones. The time point tag for this specimen amounts to: sample from adult after SARS-CoV-2 infection, after symptom onset. The source was peripheral blood, collected after recovery from COVID-19. All receptors derive from an adult who had recovered from COVID-19.

The chain combines TRBV27 with TRBJ1-1; D remains unclear. CDR3 length equals 17 residues. Trimming removed 5 bases at V and 1 base at J, with 20 bases between. CDR1 and CDR2 from the germline V gene are MNHEY and SMNVEV (reference sequence). CDR3 sequence: CASSQNPSGPRNTEAFF. CDR3 coding DNA: TGTGCCAGCAGTCAAAACCCGAGCGGGCCGCGGAACACTGAAGCTTTCTTT.

The gene calls are TRBV6-4 and TRBJ2-3; D is possibly TRBD1 or TRBD2 (5 bases each). The CDR3 consists of 16 residues. Trimming left V 4 bases short and J 0 bases short, with 14 bases between. The germline CDR1 and CDR2 sequences are MRHNA and SNTAGT. In DNA, the CDR3 is TGTGCCAGCAGTGCCTCCGCTGGGGGTAGCACAGATACGCAGTATTTT. It encodes CASSASAGGSTDTQYF.

V and J are TRBV6-2 or TRBV6-3 and TRBJ2-7; unclear D gene. V shed 6 bases and J shed 3 bases, with 18 bases lying between them. The CDR3 extends over 15 amino acids. Germline CDR1 and CDR2: MNHEY and SVGEGT. This CDR3 reads CASSPATDLLYEQYF. The CDR3, as DNA: TGTGCCAGCAGCCCCGCGACGGACCTCCTCTACGAGCAGTACTTC.

The chain joins TRBV7-8 to TRBJ2-1; no clear D. Germline V gene sequence: CDR1 SGHVS, CDR2 FQNEAQ. Trimming shortened V by 0 bases and J by 8 bases, and 11 bases separated the two germline ends. This CDR3 region has 14 residues. In DNA, the CDR3 is TGTGCCAGCAGCTTAGCGGGCTATAATCATGAGCAGTTCTTC. Residues: CASSLAGYNHEQFF.

The V and J genes are TRBV4-1 and TRBJ1-1; D gene uncertain. There are 13 residues in the CDR3. Germline CDR1 MGHRA, CDR2 YSYEKL. Trimming removed 4 bases at V and 0 bases at J, with 6 bases between. The CDR3 bases are TGCGCCAGCAGCCCCAGACTGAACACTGAAGCTTTCTTT. Translation: CASSPRLNTEAFF.

Only a few counts were recorded for this clone. The gene calls are TRBV4-1 and TRBJ1-1; D gene unclear. CDR1 is MGHRA and CDR2 is YSYEKL in the germline V gene. There are 14 residues in the CDR3. V was cut by 3 bases and J by 6 bases, with 14 bases left in between. The CDR3 nucleotides are TGCGCCAGCAGCCACCTGGACGGCCGGGCTGAAGCTTTCTTT. Translated: CASSHLDGRAEAFF.

The gene calls are TRBV7-9 and TRBJ1-5; D is ambiguous. Germline CDR1 and CDR2: SEHNR and FQNEAQ (reference sequence). The V end was cut by 3 bases, the J end by 9 bases, with 9 bases between. The CDR3 has 12 amino acids. CDR3 nucleotide sequence: TGTGCCAGCAGCTTCTTGGATGCGCCCCAGCATTTT. Amino acids: CASSFLDAPQHF.

This chain joins TRBV28 and TRBJ1-2; D possibly corresponds to TRBD1 (5 bases). CDR1 is MDHEN, CDR2 SYDVKM, per germline. Trimming left V 6 bases short and J 3 bases short, with 14 bases between. The CDR3 runs 14 residues. The CDR3 here is CASRRGGVDYGYTF. CDR3 DNA sequence: TGTGCCAGCAGACGTGGGGGTGTCGACTATGGCTACACCTTC.

V gene TRBV2 combines with J gene TRBJ2-7; TRBD1 or TRBD2 may be the D gene (5 bases each). Trimming shortened V by 6 bases and J by 6 bases, and 18 bases separated the two germline ends. There are 14 residues in the CDR3. Germline V gene sequence: CDR1 SNHLY, CDR2 FYNNEI. CDR3 coding DNA: TGTGCCAGCAGGAGAAACATCGCTGGGGGCGAGCAGTACTTC. Its translation is CASRRNIAGGEQYF.

This rearrangement joins TRBV7-8 to TRBJ2-7, with 9 nucleotides matching TRBD2. CDR1 SGHVS and CDR2 FQNEAQ come from the germline V gene. V shed 3 bases, J shed 5 bases, and the junction held 5 bases outside the gene matches. The CDR3 spans 14 residues. Here the CDR3 DNA reads TGTGCCAGCAGCTTGGCGGGAGGGTCCCACGAGCAGTACTTC. Encoded protein: CASSLAGGSHEQYF.

This sequence joins TRBV10-3 and TRBJ2-7, with D perhaps given as TRBD1 or TRBD2 (5 bases each). In germline, CDR1 is ENHRY, CDR2 SYGVKD. This CDR3 contains 16 residues. V lost 4 bases and J 3 bases, leaving 19 bases between the germline ends. The CDR3 spells CAISVGGSRTGYEQYF. DNA for the CDR3: TGTGCCATCAGTGTTGGGGGATCCCGAACGGGCTACGAGCAGTACTTC.

The rearrangement uses TRBV5-1 and TRBJ1-5; 9 bases align to TRBD1. The CDR3 consists of 17 residues. V lost 2 bases, J lost 4 bases, and 10 bases stayed unmatched. Germline CDR1 and CDR2: SGHRS and YFSETQ. The CDR3 spells CASSLESGTGPNQPQHF. DNA for the CDR3: TGCGCCAGCAGCTTAGAGTCCGGGACAGGGCCTAATCAGCCCCAGCATTTT.

This chain links TRBV9 with TRBJ1-2, with a possible D match to TRBD1 (5 bases). V gave up 4 bases and J gave up 3 bases, with 16 bases separating them. Germline loops: CDR1 SGDLS, CDR2 YYNGEE. The CDR3 contains 15 residues. CDR3: CASSPRQPADYGYTF. DNA of the CDR3: TGTGCCAGCAGCCCTCGACAGCCAGCGGACTATGGCTACACCTTC.

This chain uses TRBV7-9 with TRBJ2-1; 9 bases are shared with TRBD1. The CDR3 loop spans 15 amino acids. In germline, CDR1 is SEHNR, CDR2 FQNEAQ (reference sequence). Trimming took 7 bases from V and 7 from J; bases not matched to a gene: 11. The CDR3 here is CASTRRDRDFNEQFF. The CDR3, as DNA: TGTGCCAGCACTCGCCGGGACAGGGATTTTAATGAGCAGTTCTTC.

J is TRBJ2-7 and V is TRBV9, with a tentative D call TRBD2 (6 bases). Germline CDR1 SGDLS, CDR2 YYNGEE. The CDR3 runs 13 residues. The germline V and J ends were trimmed by 0 bases and 7 bases, with 11 bases remaining between them. The CDR3 protein is CASSVVGAGEQYF. The CDR3 region has the DNA TGTGCCAGCAGCGTAGTTGGGGCGGGAGAGCAGTACTTC.

In DNA, the CDR3 is TGTGCCAGCAGTTTATTGTCGGGGGTCCATCAGCCCCAGCATTTT. It encodes CASSLLSGVHQPQHF. The gene calls are TRBV28 and TRBJ1-5, with D perhaps TRBD1 (5 bases). The CDR3 is 15 residues long. The germline V and J ends were trimmed by 1 base and 5 bases, with 12 bases remaining between them. Per germline, CDR1 MDHEN and CDR2 SYDVKM.

The V gene is TRBV6-2 or TRBV6-3, the J gene TRBJ1-2, with TRBD1 as a possible D gene (5 bases). V dropped 2 bases and J dropped 3 bases, with 10 bases sitting between them. The CDR3 extends over 14 amino acids. CDR1 and CDR2 (germline): MNHEY, SVGEGT. The CDR3 region has the DNA TGTGCCAGCAGTTACCTGGACACGTACTATGGCTACACCTTC. It encodes CASSYLDTYYGYTF.

This clone has more than one count but fewer than ten. The rearrangement joins TRBV3-1 (or the pseudogene TRBV3-2) to TRBJ2-2, with TRBD2 identical over 7 bases. This CDR3 contains 14 residues. J was trimmed by 7 bases and V by 3 bases; bases with no gene match: 5. Per the germline V gene, CDR1 is LGHDT and CDR2 is YNNKEL (reference sequence). This CDR3 reads CASSQVRGVGELFF. DNA for the CDR3: TGTGCCAGCAGCCAGGTCCGGGGGGTCGGGGAGCTGTTTTTT.

The CDR3 bases are TGCGCCAGCAGCCAAGTGTGGGGACAGTACAGGTTGGGGACTGAAGCTTTCTTT. This sequence encodes CASSQVWGQYRLGTEAFF. The chain couples TRBV4-3 to TRBJ1-1; 7 bases align to TRBD1. Germline CDR1 and CDR2: LGHNA and YSLEER. V was clipped by 1 base and J by 5 bases; unmatched bases: 16. CDR3 length: 18 amino acids.

This chain links TRBV2 with TRBJ2-3, with D hard to call. Trimming took 4 bases from V and 0 from J, leaving 11 bases between them. CDR3 length equals 15 residues. Germline V gives CDR1 SNHLY, CDR2 FYNNEI. In DNA, the CDR3 is TGTGCCAGCAGTGTAGACTTCACTAGCACAGATACGCAGTATTTT. Translating it yields CASSVDFTSTDTQYF. The entire variable domain, with the rest obtained from reference TRBV2 and TRBJ2-3, is as follows: EPEVTQTPSHQVTQMGQEVILRCVPISNHLYFYWYRQILGQKVEFLVSFYNNEISEKSEIFDDQFSVERPDGSNFTLKIRSTKLEDSAMYFCASSVDFTSTDTQYFGPGTRLTVL.